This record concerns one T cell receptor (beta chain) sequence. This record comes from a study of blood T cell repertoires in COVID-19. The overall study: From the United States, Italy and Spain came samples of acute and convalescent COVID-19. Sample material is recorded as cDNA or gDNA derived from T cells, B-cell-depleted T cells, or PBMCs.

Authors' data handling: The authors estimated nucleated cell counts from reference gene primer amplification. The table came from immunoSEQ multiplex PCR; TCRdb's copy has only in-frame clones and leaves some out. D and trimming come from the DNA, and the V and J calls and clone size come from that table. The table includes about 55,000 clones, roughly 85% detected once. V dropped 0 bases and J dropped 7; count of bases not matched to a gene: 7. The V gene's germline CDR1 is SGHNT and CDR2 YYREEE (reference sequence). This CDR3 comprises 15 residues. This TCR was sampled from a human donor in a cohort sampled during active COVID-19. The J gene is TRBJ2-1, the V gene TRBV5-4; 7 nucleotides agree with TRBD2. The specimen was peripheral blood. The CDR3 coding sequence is TGTGCCAGCAGCTTGGGCGGGAGAGGATTTAATGAGCAGTTCTTC. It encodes CASSLGGRGFNEQFF. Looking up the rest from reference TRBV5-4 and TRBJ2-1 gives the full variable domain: ETGVTQSPTHLIKTRGQQVTLRCSSQSGHNTVSWYQQALGQGPQFIFQYYREEENGRGNFPPRFSGLQFPNYSSELNVNALELDDSALYLCASSLGGRGFNEQFFGPGTRLTVL.